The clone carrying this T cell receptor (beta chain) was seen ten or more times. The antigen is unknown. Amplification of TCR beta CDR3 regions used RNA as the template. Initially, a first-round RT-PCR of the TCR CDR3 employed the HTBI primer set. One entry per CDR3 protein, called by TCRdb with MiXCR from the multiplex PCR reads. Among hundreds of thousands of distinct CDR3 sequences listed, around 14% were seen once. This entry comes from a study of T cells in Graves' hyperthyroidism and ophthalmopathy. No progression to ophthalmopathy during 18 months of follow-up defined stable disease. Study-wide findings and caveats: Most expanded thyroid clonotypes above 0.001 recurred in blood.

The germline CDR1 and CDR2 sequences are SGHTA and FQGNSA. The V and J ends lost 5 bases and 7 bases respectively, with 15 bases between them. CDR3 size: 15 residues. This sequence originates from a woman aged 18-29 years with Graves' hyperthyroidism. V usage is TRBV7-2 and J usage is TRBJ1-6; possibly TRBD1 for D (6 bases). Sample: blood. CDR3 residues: CASSIPQGVNSPLHF. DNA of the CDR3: TGTGCCAGCAGCATCCCACAGGGAGTGAATTCACCCCTCCACTTT.